The TCR beta chain described here comes from a study of cytomegalovirus exposure and HLA in healthy donors. Study-wide results and limits: Among donors in an Asian-associated ancestry cluster, a later analysis reportedly found fewer N-insertions than the roughly 610-donor mean. There were several of the most significant clusters that appeared linked to common viral pathogens in a later analysis. Analysis performed later showed TCR beta chains linked to HLA being more clonally expanded than equally common others. There were some V segments, including TRBV6-2 and TRBV6-3, excluded as indistinguishable.

The PCR employed 60 Vbeta primers together with 13 Jbeta primers. Repertoires were generated with immunoSEQ multiplex PCR, while TCRdb's copy carries only in-frame clones and drops some. The repertoire holds about 200,000 clones, with 82% as singletons. The germline CDR1 and CDR2 sequences are MNHNY and SVGAGI (reference sequence). The CDR3 runs to 15 residues. V was clipped by 2 bases and J by 3 bases; unmatched bases: 4. Note on this clone: Its antigen is unknown.

The sample taken for sequencing was PBMCs. The receptor was derived from a woman in her forties or fifties in good health and CMV-seropositive. The chain links TRBV6-6 to TRBJ1-1; 9 nucleotides line up with TRBD1. The CDR3 bases are TGTGCCAGCAGTTACGAGACAGGGGGGGACACTGAAGCTTTCTTT. This gives the protein CASSYETGGDTEAFF.